The 21 T cell receptor beta chains listed next were all sequenced from one sample in a study of blood T cell repertoires in COVID-19. The protocol was immunoSEQ multiplex PCR, while the TCRdb copy is restricted to in-frame clones and leaves out a portion. Of 130,000 or so clones in the sample, around four fifths are singletons; the top ten hold roughly 5.5%. The sample was peripheral blood. Every receptor here comes from a man at least 80 years old with active or convalescent COVID-19.

This chain joins TRBV18 and TRBJ2-5; TRBD2 matches 8 bases. Germline-derived CDR1 and CDR2 are KGHSH and LQKENI. The CDR3 has 18 amino acids. V shed 0 bases and J 0 bases; nucleotides not matched to a gene: 9. CDR3: CASSPPPQAGDYQETQYF. The DNA of the CDR3 is TGTGCCAGCTCACCACCGCCCCAAGCGGGGGACTACCAAGAGACCCAGTACTTC.

The rearrangement links TRBV5-4 to TRBJ1-1, with TRBD1 matching 9 bases. Germline lookup yields CDR1 SGHNT and CDR2 YYREEE (reference sequence). The CDR3 sequence is 18 residues long. Losses at the gene ends were 1 base for V and 2 bases for J; bases not matched to a gene: 12. CDR3 nucleotide sequence: TGTGCCAGCAGCTTGATTCTCCCCAGACAGGGGGGCAACACTGAAGCTTTCTTT. It specifies CASSLILPRQGGNTEAFF.

The chain has TRBV9 and TRBJ1-1; D gene uncertain. Germline V gene data show CDR1 as SGDLS and CDR2 as YYNGEE. This CDR3 spans 15 amino acids. The V end was cut by 1 base, the J end by 2 bases, with 12 bases between. The CDR3 spells CASSVKETGNTEAFF. The CDR3 DNA sequence: TGTGCCAGCAGCGTAAAGGAGACTGGAAACACTGAAGCTTTCTTT.

Sample share makes this clone medium-sized (0.01 to 0.1%). This chain connects TRBV6-5 to TRBJ2-7; D not resolved. CDR3 length: 11 residues. The germline V and J ends were trimmed by 6 bases and 3 bases, with 6 bases remaining between them. Per germline, CDR1 MNHEY and CDR2 SVGAGI. CDR3 nucleotides: TGTGCCAGCAGGAACTACTACGAGCAGTACTTC. Translation: CASRNYYEQYF.

This clone was detected only once. The chain recombines TRBV27 with TRBJ1-2, with 9 bases aligning to TRBD1. CDR1 is MNHEY and CDR2 is SMNVEV in the germline V gene (reference sequence). This CDR3 is built from 14 residues. After removal of 5 bases from V and 4 bases from J, the junction contained 5 bases not matched to a gene. The DNA of the CDR3 is TGTGCCAGCAGTCTGACAGGGGGGGGCTATGGCTACACCTTC. Protein sequence: CASSLTGGGYGYTF.

CDR3 loop: CAWKHSGNTIYF. The CDR3 nucleotides are TGTGCCTGGAAACACTCTGGAAACACCATATATTTT. This chain uses TRBV30 with TRBJ1-3; no definite D call. The CDR3 length is 12 residues. CDR1 is GTSNPN and CDR2 is SVGIG in the germline V gene (reference sequence). The V gene lost 4 bases and the J gene lost 0 bases, with 4 bases spanning the gap. Variable domain in full (rest from reference TRBV30 and TRBJ1-3): SQTIHQWPATLVQPVGSPLSLECTVEGTSNPNLYWYRQAAGRGLQLLFYSVGIGQISSEVPQNLSASRPQDRQFILSSKKLLLSDSGFYLCAWKHSGNTIYFGEGSWLTVV.

The chain uses TRBV6-1 and TRBJ2-7; D perhaps matches TRBD2 (6 bases). Trimming removed 0 bases from V and 5 bases from J, with 14 bases in between. Germline V CDR1 and CDR2: MNHNS, SASEGT. This CDR3 contains 15 residues. CDR3 bases: TGTGCCAGCAGTGAAGCGGAGGGTGTTACGGACGAGCAGTACTTC. Protein: CASSEAEGVTDEQYF.

The CDR3 bases are TGTGCCAGCAGCTCTGCAGGGGGCCGAACTGAAGCTTTCTTT. Protein: CASSSAGGRTEAFF. V usage is TRBV7-2 and J usage is TRBJ1-1; 8 bases line up with TRBD1. V trimming: 4 bases; J trimming: 5 bases; junction bases outside the gene matches: 6. CDR1 is SGHTA and CDR2 is FQGNSA in the germline V gene. CDR3 length equals 14 residues.

The V call is TRBV19, the J call TRBJ1-2; TRBD1 matches at 8 bases. The J segment lost 8 bases and the V segment lost 4 bases, leaving 6 bases of the junction unmatched. Germline values: CDR1 LNHDA, CDR2 SQIVND (reference sequence). The CDR3 runs 13 residues. CDR3 DNA: TGTGCCAGTAGTACGGACAGGGACCGCGGCTACACCTTC. This sequence encodes CASSTDRDRGYTF.

This clone has a single count. The rearrangement joins TRBV19 to TRBJ2-5, with a possible D match to TRBD1 (6 bases). This CDR3 comprises 13 residues. V lost 6 bases, J lost 1 base, and 9 bases lay in between. The germline V gene encodes CDR1 LNHDA and CDR2 SQIVND (reference sequence). As DNA, the CDR3 is TGTGCCAGTAGCACAGGGTTCCAAGAGACCCAGTACTTC. This encodes CASSTGFQETQYF.

This clone was seen more than once but under ten times. V and J are TRBV5-1 and TRBJ2-3; 7 bases agree with TRBD1. Per the germline V gene, CDR1 is SGHRS and CDR2 is YFSETQ. The CDR3 is made up of 16 amino acids. V lost 4 bases and J lost 2; bases outside the gene matches: 10. CDR3 loop: CASSAGRQGVTDTQYF. CDR3 DNA: TGCGCCAGCAGCGCCGGTCGACAGGGCGTCACAGATACGCAGTATTTT.

The chain recombines TRBV10-3 with TRBJ2-3; the D gene is possibly TRBD2 (5 bases). Per the germline V gene, CDR1 is ENHRY and CDR2 is SYGVKD. CDR3 length: 13 amino acids. Trimming removed 8 bases at V and 2 bases at J, with 11 bases between. CDR3 loop: CAISGVNTDTQYF. The CDR3, as DNA: TGTGCCATCTCCGGGGTGAACACAGATACGCAGTATTTT.

The V call is TRBV6-5, the J call TRBJ2-1; 9 bases agree with TRBD2. The CDR3 spans 13 residues. Germline V CDR1 and CDR2: MNHEY, SVGAGI. V shed 10 bases, J shed 8 bases, and the junction held 9 bases outside the gene matches. The CDR3, as DNA: TGTGCCATACCCAGCGGGGGGCTCGATGAGCAGTTCTTC. As protein: CAIPSGGLDEQFF.

The V gene is TRBV3-1 (or the pseudogene TRBV3-2), the J gene TRBJ1-1, with a possible D match to TRBD1 (6 bases). The CDR3 runs 13 residues. Trimming took off 1 base at V and 6 bases at J, with 9 bases between the two ends. Germline-derived CDR1 and CDR2 are LGHDT and YNNKEL (reference sequence). The CDR3 is CASSQAGGSEAFF. The CDR3 coding sequence is TGTGCCAGCAGCCAAGCGGGGGGCTCTGAAGCTTTCTTT.

This sequence joins TRBV10-3 and TRBJ2-5, with D maybe TRBD1 (6 bases). In germline, CDR1 is ENHRY, CDR2 SYGVKD. The V end lost 5 bases, the J end lost 1 base, and 11 bases lay between the germline ends. The length of the CDR3 is 14 residues. Here the CDR3 DNA reads TGTGCCATCAGTACAACAGGGAGCCAAGAGACCCAGTACTTC. Translated, it gives CAISTTGSQETQYF.

The chain is built from TRBV11-2 and TRBJ2-3; 8 positions agree with TRBD2. V was pared by 5 bases and J by 2 bases, with 12 bases of the junction left unmatched. From germline, CDR1 is SGHAT and CDR2 FQNNGV. The CDR3 length is 17 residues. This CDR3 reads CASSTLRGRGDTDTQYF. The CDR3 coding sequence is TGTGCCAGCAGCACCCTCCGGGGGCGGGGGGACACAGATACGCAGTATTTT. The full variable domain, its missing parts supplied by reference TRBV11-2 and TRBJ2-3, is EAGVAQSPRYKIIEKRQSVAFWCNPISGHATLYWYQQILGQGPKLLIQFQNNGVVDDSQLPKDRFSAERLKGVDSTLKIQPAKLEDSAVYLCASSTLRGRGDTDTQYFGPGTRLTVL.

Here the CDR3 DNA reads TGTGCCAGCAATCGGAGGCTTAATGAAAAACTGTTTTTT. Its translation is CASNRRLNEKLFF. The rearrangement links TRBV5-6 to TRBJ1-4; D uncertain. Per germline, CDR1 SGHDT and CDR2 YYEEEE. The V and J ends lost 6 bases and 4 bases respectively, with 10 bases between them. CDR3 size: 13 residues.

This chain uses TRBV28 with TRBJ2-7, with TRBD1 matching 8 bases. V was clipped by 6 bases and J by 3 bases; unmatched bases: 7. Germline CDR1 and CDR2: MDHEN and SYDVKM. The CDR3 consists of 14 residues. The CDR3 is CASSTLQGGYEQYF. The CDR3 DNA is TGTGCCAGCAGCACCCTACAGGGGGGCTACGAGCAGTACTTC.

The J gene is TRBJ1-5, the V gene TRBV4-3; D is ambiguous. The ends were cut back, 0 bases at V and 6 bases at J, with 15 bases in the middle. This CDR3 has 16 amino acids. Per germline, CDR1 LGHNA and CDR2 YSLEER. This CDR3 is CASSQDSTGSAQPQHF. The CDR3 DNA reads TGCGCCAGCAGCCAAGATAGTACGGGGTCCGCTCAGCCCCAGCATTTT.

This chain joins TRBV6-6 and TRBJ1-1; D remains unclear. Germline V gene sequence: CDR1 MNHNY, CDR2 SVGAGI (reference sequence). Trimming took 6 bases from V and 5 from J, leaving 13 bases between them. The CDR3 spans 13 residues. The CDR3 DNA reads TGTGCCAGCAGCCAGTTAAGTTCGACTGAAGCTTTCTTT. Protein: CASSQLSSTEAFF.

V gene TRBV19 combines with J gene TRBJ1-2; maybe TRBD1 (6 bases). The CDR3 loop spans 14 amino acids. The V gene lost 6 bases and the J gene lost 4 bases, with 15 bases spanning the gap. Germline V lookup: CDR1 LNHDA, CDR2 SQIVND (reference sequence). DNA of the CDR3: TGTGCCAGTAGCAAACCGGGACACCTCTATGGCTACACCTTC. Protein product: CASSKPGHLYGYTF.